The 26 T cell receptor beta chains given below trace back to one sample, sequenced in a study of beta chain features in type 1 diabetes (dated by TCRdb to 2016 to 2019). No antigen has been identified for these receptors. Library preparation employed the immunoSEQ multiplex PCR assay. The entire isolated RNA was reverse transcribed using the High Capacity cDNA Reverse Transcription Kit, and thus expressed TCRB transcripts were sequenced. TCRdb provides this immuneACCESS table in a form limited to in-frame rearrangements. Some clones are lacking; in checked studies, under half of them reflect an unresolved V gene, and why the rest are absent is not known. This sample lists 300,000 or so clones; around 9.3% were detected once. The ten largest clones take up roughly 0.99% of the sample. The study at large found these results: A moderate but significant shortening of TCRB CDR3 length was observed in type 1 diabetes patients in all four CD4+ subsets.

The material sequenced was central memory CD4+ T cells from blood. Receptors originate from a young man with type 1 diabetes.

The chain combines TRBV7-9 with TRBJ1-6, with unresolved D. V gave up 2 bases and J gave up 5 bases, with 7 bases separating them. Germline V gene data show CDR1 as SEHNR and CDR2 as FQNEAQ (reference sequence). CDR3 length equals 14 residues. The CDR3 coding sequence is TGTGCCAGCAGCTTAAACAGCCATAATTCACCCCTCCACTTT. It codes for CASSLNSHNSPLHF.

The chain has TRBV6-5 and TRBJ2-3, with 10 bases lining up with TRBD2. Germline-derived CDR1 and CDR2 are MNHEY and SVGAGI. The CDR3 has 16 amino acids. Germline trimming cut 2 bases from V and 5 bases from J; bases unmatched to any gene: 7. CDR3 in DNA: TGTGCCAGCAGTTACGGATGGTCTAGCGGGGGAGATACGCAGTATTTT. Amino acid sequence: CASSYGWSSGGDTQYF.

This clone was counted only a few times. The chain joins TRBV28 to TRBJ1-4, with no clear D. Germline CDR1 reads MDHEN; CDR2 reads SYDVKM. This CDR3 contains 13 residues. V was cut by 6 bases and J by 6 bases, with 11 bases left in between. The DNA for the CDR3 is TGTGCCAGCAGCTCCCGGACGGATGAAAAACTGTTTTTT. This translates into CASSSRTDEKLFF.

This clone has a single count. This chain connects TRBV2 to TRBJ1-5, with 8 positions matching TRBD1. The CDR3 is 14 amino acids. Germline V gives CDR1 SNHLY, CDR2 FYNNEI. The trim removed 7 bases at V and 7 bases at J, leaving 9 bases unmatched. CDR3 in amino acids: CASTATGGWQPQHF. In nucleotides, the CDR3 is TGTGCCAGCACCGCAACAGGGGGGTGGCAGCCCCAGCATTTT.

This clone has at least ten counts. The chain uses TRBV7-8 and TRBJ1-2; 9 bases match TRBD1. CDR1 is SGHVS and CDR2 is FQNEAQ in the germline V gene. CDR3 length: 16 amino acids. Unmatched junction bases numbered 7, after V lost 4 bases and J lost 1 base. The CDR3 loop is CASSWGTGPVNYGYTF. CDR3 DNA: TGTGCCAGCAGCTGGGGGACAGGGCCCGTTAACTATGGCTACACCTTC.

The chain carries TRBV29-1 and TRBJ1-1; no reliable D call. The germline CDR1 and CDR2 sequences are SQVTM and ANQGSEA. V was cut by 4 bases and J by 4 bases, with 13 bases left in between. The CDR3 covers 13 residues. Here the CDR3 reads CSVVPGWGTEAFF. The DNA of the CDR3 is TGCAGCGTTGTCCCCGGGTGGGGCACTGAAGCTTTCTTT.

The V and J genes are TRBV5-4 and TRBJ2-1; D call uncertain. V was trimmed by 2 bases and J by 4 bases, leaving 13 bases between them. This CDR3 spans 15 amino acids. CDR1 is SGHNT and CDR2 is YYREEE in the germline V gene (reference sequence). Here the CDR3 reads CASSFSLSGYNEQFF. In nucleotides, the CDR3 is TGTGCCAGCAGCTTTTCTCTCTCGGGTTACAATGAGCAGTTCTTC.

This clone has only one observation. The chain recombines TRBV30 with TRBJ2-2; TRBD1 matches 9 bases. Losses at the gene ends were 8 bases for V and 5 bases for J; bases not matched to a gene: 9. This CDR3 comprises 14 residues. Germline V CDR1 and CDR2: GTSNPN, SVGIG (reference sequence). CDR3 DNA sequence: TGTGCCGGAGGACAGGGGAGCAAAACCGGGGAGCTGTTTTTT. Residues: CAGGQGSKTGELFF.

The chain combines TRBV29-1 with TRBJ1-1; 7 positions agree with TRBD1. In germline, CDR1 is SQVTM, CDR2 ANQGSEA. The CDR3 extends over 12 amino acids. After removal of 4 bases from V and 5 bases from J, the junction contained 4 bases not matched to a gene. The CDR3 reads CSVAGQRTEAFF. CDR3 nucleotides: TGCAGCGTTGCGGGACAGAGGACTGAAGCTTTCTTT. Full variable domain (missing parts from reference TRBV29-1 and TRBJ1-1): SAVISQKPSRDICQRGTSLTIQCQVDSQVTMMFWYRQQPGQSLTLIATANQGSEATYESGFVIDKFPISRPNLTFSTLTVSNMSPEDSSIYLCSVAGQRTEAFFGQGTRLTVV.

This clone was detected only a few times. This sequence joins TRBV7-2 and TRBJ1-2, with 7 bases aligning to TRBD1. This CDR3 has 14 residues. The V gene's germline CDR1 is SGHTA and CDR2 FQGNSA. Trimming took 5 bases from V and 0 from J; bases not matched to a gene: 3. The CDR3 coding sequence is TGTGCCAGCAGCATACAGGGGACTAACTATGGCTACACCTTC. Residues: CASSIQGTNYGYTF.

The rearrangement joins TRBV7-8 to TRBJ2-2; tentatively, D is TRBD2 (7 bases). CDR3 length equals 17 residues. Per the germline V gene, CDR1 is SGHVS and CDR2 is FQNEAQ. The V end lost 2 bases, the J end lost 3 bases, and 16 bases lay between the germline ends. CDR3 residues: CASSLFEAGAYTGELFF. The CDR3 DNA is TGTGCCAGCAGCTTATTTGAGGCGGGGGCCTACACCGGGGAGCTGTTTTTT.

A few counts support this clone. The V call is TRBV7-9, the J call TRBJ1-4; a weak D match, TRBD1 (5 bases). Per germline, CDR1 SEHNR and CDR2 FQNEAQ (reference sequence). CDR3 length: 14 amino acids. V was pared by 3 bases and J by 4 bases, with 9 bases between. CDR3: CASSLGTFNEKLFF. Written as DNA, the CDR3 is TGTGCCAGCAGCTTGGGGACCTTTAATGAAAAACTGTTTTTT.

This clone has more than one count but fewer than ten. In nucleotides, the CDR3 is TGTGCCAGCAGCTTAGTTAGACAGGGAGGGGATCAGCCCCAGCATTTT. It specifies CASSLVRQGGDQPQHF. The V and J genes are TRBV7-2 and TRBJ1-5; 7 bases are shared with TRBD1. V lost 1 base to trimming and J lost 5 bases; unmatched junction nucleotides: 8. The CDR3 extends over 16 amino acids. Germline CDR1 and CDR2: SGHTA and FQGNSA.

The chain links TRBV6-6 to TRBJ2-1; the match to TRBD2 covers 8 bases. With 5 bases clipped from V and 2 bases from J, the junction kept 5 bases outside the gene matches. Germline assignment: CDR1 MNHNY and CDR2 SVGAGI (reference sequence). This CDR3 comprises 15 residues. In DNA form, the CDR3 reads TGTGCCAGCAGTCTCAGCGGGGGAGCCTACAATGAGCAGTTCTTC. Protein sequence: CASSLSGGAYNEQFF.

J is TRBJ1-4 and V is TRBV6-5, with D possibly being TRBD1 (6 bases). The CDR3 contains 15 residues. Looked up from germline, CDR1 is MNHEY and CDR2 is SVGAGI. The V end lost 0 bases, the J end lost 6 bases, and 11 bases lay between the germline ends. The CDR3 nucleotides read TGTGCCAGCAGTTACTCTGGGGGCTGGGATGAAAAACTGTTTTTT. Translated: CASSYSGGWDEKLFF.

The chain recombines TRBV4-1 with TRBJ2-5, with TRBD2 identical over 10 bases. V lost 4 bases and J lost 2; bases outside the gene matches: 4. The CDR3 has 15 amino acids. Per germline, CDR1 MGHRA and CDR2 YSYEKL. The CDR3 nucleotides read TGCGCCAGCAGCCTTGGACTAGCGGATCAAGAGACCCAGTACTTC. It translates to CASSLGLADQETQYF.

The rearrangement joins TRBV4-3 to TRBJ2-7; D is unresolved. CDR3 size: 15 residues. Trimming pared 0 bases from V and 6 bases from J, leaving 15 bases between. Germline V gene lookup returns CDR1 LGHNA and CDR2 YSLEER. The CDR3 bases are TGCGCCAGCAGCCAAGACCTTGATACACTGGGCGAGCAGTACTTC. This codes for CASSQDLDTLGEQYF.

This clone was observed at least ten times. The rearrangement joins TRBV5-1 to TRBJ2-5; 10 bases are a match to TRBD1. V shed 5 bases, J shed 3 bases, and the junction held 4 bases outside the gene matches. Germline values: CDR1 SGHRS, CDR2 YFSETQ. The CDR3 is 14 amino acids. CDR3 in amino acids: CASRIGTGEETQYF. DNA of the CDR3: TGCGCCAGCAGGATAGGGACAGGGGAAGAGACCCAGTACTTC.

V usage is TRBV7-9 and J usage is TRBJ1-1; D perhaps matches TRBD1 (5 bases). Germline CDR1 and CDR2: SEHNR and FQNEAQ (reference sequence). The CDR3 has 14 amino acids. Deletions cut 1 base from V and 0 bases from J, with 6 bases between. CDR3 region: CASSLVGLNTEAFF. In DNA, the CDR3 is TGTGCCAGCAGCTTAGTGGGGCTGAACACTGAAGCTTTCTTT.

This clone was seen a few times. The chain is built from TRBV7-2 and TRBJ2-3, with D hard to call. Per the germline V gene, CDR1 is SGHTA and CDR2 is FQGNSA. V was clipped by 6 bases and J by 6 bases, with 10 bases between them. The CDR3 loop spans 12 amino acids. The CDR3 DNA sequence: TGTGCCAGCAGTTCTTCCTCGGATACGCAGTATTTT. This sequence encodes CASSSSSDTQYF.

This clone was picked up many times. The chain employs TRBV29-1 and TRBJ1-4, with TRBD1 as a possible D gene (5 bases). Per the germline V gene, CDR1 is SQVTM and CDR2 is ANQGSEA. V was cut by 4 bases and J by 8 bases, with 11 bases left in between. The CDR3 spans 12 residues. The CDR3 DNA reads TGCAGCGTTGCCGGGACTGCGGAAAAACTGTTTTTT. It codes for CSVAGTAEKLFF. The variable domain in full, with the rest retrieved from reference TRBV29-1 and TRBJ1-4, is SAVISQKPSRDICQRGTSLTIQCQVDSQVTMMFWYRQQPGQSLTLIATANQGSEATYESGFVIDKFPISRPNLTFSTLTVSNMSPEDSSIYLCSVAGTAEKLFFGSGTQLSVL.

Written as DNA, the CDR3 is TGTGCCAGCAGCCAAGACGGGCGACCGGGGAACACCGGGGAGCTGTTTTTT. Protein: CASSQDGRPGNTGELFF. This sequence joins TRBV4-2 and TRBJ2-2; no definite D call. The length of the CDR3 is 17 residues. Trimming took off 0 bases at V and 1 base at J, with 12 bases between the two ends. Per germline, CDR1 LGHNA and CDR2 YNFKEQ.

This chain uses TRBV30 with TRBJ1-1; the D gene is possibly TRBD1 (6 bases). Between the trimmed V and J ends, which lost 8 bases and 8 bases, there was a span of 12 bases. The CDR3 spans 10 residues. In germline, CDR1 is GTSNPN, CDR2 SVGIG (reference sequence). Written as DNA, the CDR3 is TGTGCCCGCGAGGGGGGGGAAGCTTTCTTT. Translated: CAREGGEAFF. Drawing the rest from reference TRBV30 and TRBJ1-1, the complete variable domain is SQTIHQWPATLVQPVGSPLSLECTVEGTSNPNLYWYRQAAGRGLQLLFYSVGIGQISSEVPQNLSASRPQDRQFILSSKKLLLSDSGFYLCAREGGEAFFGQGTRLTVV.

The genes are TRBV5-6 and TRBJ1-5; unclear D gene. V gave up 0 bases and J gave up 3 bases, with 10 bases separating them. The CDR3 has 15 residues. The germline V gene has CDR1 SGHDT and CDR2 YYEEEE. The CDR3 sequence is CASSLAGHYNQPQHF. DNA of the CDR3: TGTGCCAGCAGCTTGGCCGGGCACTACAATCAGCCCCAGCATTTT.

In its sample, this clone was seen many times. The J gene is TRBJ1-1, the V gene TRBV18, with D possibly TRBD1 on 5 matching bases. Trimming cost V 2 bases and J 1 base, with 5 bases left between them. Germline assignment: CDR1 KGHSH and CDR2 LQKENI. The CDR3 spans 13 residues. CDR3 DNA: TGTGCCAGCTCACCAGGGGCGAACACTGAAGCTTTCTTT. Translated, it gives CASSPGANTEAFF.

This clone turned up a few times. V gene TRBV27 combines with J gene TRBJ2-6; D remains ambiguous. Germline V gives CDR1 MNHEY, CDR2 SMNVEV (reference sequence). V lost 5 bases, J lost 7 bases, and 12 bases lay in between. The CDR3 is 14 residues long. The CDR3 region is CASSRQGGANVLTF. CDR3 DNA: TGTGCCAGCAGTCGTCAAGGCGGTGCCAACGTCCTGACTTTC.